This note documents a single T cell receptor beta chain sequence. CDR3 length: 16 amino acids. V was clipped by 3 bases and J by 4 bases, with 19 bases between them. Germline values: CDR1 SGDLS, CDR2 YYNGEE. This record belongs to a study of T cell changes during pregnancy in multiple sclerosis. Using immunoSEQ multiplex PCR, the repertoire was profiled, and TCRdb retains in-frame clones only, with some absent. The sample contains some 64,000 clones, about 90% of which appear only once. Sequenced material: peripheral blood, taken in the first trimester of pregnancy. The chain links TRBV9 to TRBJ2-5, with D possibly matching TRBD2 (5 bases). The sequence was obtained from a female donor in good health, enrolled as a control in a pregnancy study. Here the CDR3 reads CASSGGPALGGETQYF. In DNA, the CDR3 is TGTGCCAGCAGCGGAGGCCCGGCACTAGGAGGAGAGACCCAGTACTTC. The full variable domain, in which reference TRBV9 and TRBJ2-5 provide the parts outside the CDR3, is DSGVTQTPKHLITATGQRVTLRCSPRSGDLSVYWYQQSLDQGLQFLIQYYNGEERAKGNILERFSAQQFPDLHSELNLSSLELGDSALYFCASSGGPALGGETQYFGPGTRLLVL.